The T cell receptor beta chain under discussion was sequenced for a study of early stage breast cancer tumors. The CDR3 contains 15 residues. Germline V CDR1 and CDR2: MNHNS, SASEGT. The ends lost 5 bases at V and 4 bases at J; junction bases unmatched: 10. Only in-frame clones appear in the TCRdb table, and some are missing; sequencing was by immunoSEQ multiplex PCR. Among about 46,000 clones, about three quarters were seen once, and the ten largest hold around 3.4%. As regards this clone: Antigen unknown.

Study results and limitations: Tumors had around 2.3-fold higher T cell density than normal breast.

This TCR came from a middle-aged person with breast cancer. The sequenced material came from blood. The V call is TRBV6-1, the J call TRBJ2-7; 8 bases are shared with TRBD1. In DNA, the CDR3 is TGTGCCAGCAGTCTACCGACAGGGGCAATTTACGAGCAGTACTTC. It translates to CASSLPTGAIYEQYF.